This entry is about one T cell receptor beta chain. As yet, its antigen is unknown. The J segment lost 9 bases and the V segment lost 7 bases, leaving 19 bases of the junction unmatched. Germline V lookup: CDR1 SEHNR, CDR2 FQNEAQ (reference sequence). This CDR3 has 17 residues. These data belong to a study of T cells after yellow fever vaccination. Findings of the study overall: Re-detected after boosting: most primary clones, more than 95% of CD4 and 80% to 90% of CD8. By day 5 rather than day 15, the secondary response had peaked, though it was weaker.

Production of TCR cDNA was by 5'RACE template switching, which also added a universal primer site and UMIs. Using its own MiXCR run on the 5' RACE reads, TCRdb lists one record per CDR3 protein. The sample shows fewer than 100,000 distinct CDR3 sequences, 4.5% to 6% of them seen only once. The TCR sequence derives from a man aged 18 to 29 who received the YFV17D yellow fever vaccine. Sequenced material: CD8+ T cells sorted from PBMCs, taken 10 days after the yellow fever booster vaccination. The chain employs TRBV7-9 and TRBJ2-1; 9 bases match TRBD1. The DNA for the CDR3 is TGTGCCAGCACCTCCACCGATTGGACAGGGGCAGCCGGTGAGCAGTTCTTC. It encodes CASTSTDWTGAAGEQFF. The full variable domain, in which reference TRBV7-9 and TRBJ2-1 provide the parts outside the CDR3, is DTGVSQNPRHKITKRGQNVTFRCDPISEHNRLYWYRQTLGQGPEFLTYFQNEAQLEKSRLLSDRFSAERPKGSFSTLEIQRTEQGDSAMYLCASTSTDWTGAAGEQFFGPGTRLTVL.